The present T cell receptor beta chain was sequenced within a study of T cell repertoires in breast cancer. Study summary: Samples averaged approximately 500,000 sequences and roughly 9.1 reads per cell.

Primers covering all TCR V genes were used in emulsion RT-PCR on CD8+ T cells. The CDR3 spans 14 residues. General study points: Tumor-involved sentinel lymph nodes shared about fourfold more TCRs with matched tumors than tumor-free nodes (roughly 8% versus 2%). Different nucleotide sequences encoded the shared TCRs, suggesting antigen-driven expansion.

For this clonotype: Its antigen is not known.

During the second nested PCR, blocking oligonucleotides suppressed genes that were not paired. TCRdb called the emulsion pairing reads again in MiXCR, with one record for every CDR3 protein. The data contain about 40,000 distinct CDR3 sequences, 45% of them seen just once; the ten biggest clones take up approximately 62%. Sequenced material: CD8+ T cells. This TCR was sampled from a pool of human donors with breast cancer or a healthy control (not recorded which). The chain couples TRBV12-2 to TRBJ1-1; TRBD1, the table's D call, lacks a check against the DNA. TRBV12-2 is a pseudogene segment. CDR3 in amino acids: CASRSWTGNTEAFF. CDR3 nucleotides: TGTGCAAGTCGCTCCTGGACAGGGAACACTGAAGCTTTCTTT.